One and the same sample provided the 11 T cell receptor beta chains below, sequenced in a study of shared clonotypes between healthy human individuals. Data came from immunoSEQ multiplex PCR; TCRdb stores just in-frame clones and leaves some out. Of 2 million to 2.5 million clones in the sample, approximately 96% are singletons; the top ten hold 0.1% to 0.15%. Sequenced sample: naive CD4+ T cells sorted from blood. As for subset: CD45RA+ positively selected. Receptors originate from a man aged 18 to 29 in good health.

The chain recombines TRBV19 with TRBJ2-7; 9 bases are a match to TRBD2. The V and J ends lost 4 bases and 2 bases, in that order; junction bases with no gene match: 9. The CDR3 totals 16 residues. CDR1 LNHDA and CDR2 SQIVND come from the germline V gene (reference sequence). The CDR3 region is CASSTAGGRSTYEQYF. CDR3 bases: TGTGCCAGTAGTACAGCGGGAGGACGCTCTACCTACGAGCAGTACTTC. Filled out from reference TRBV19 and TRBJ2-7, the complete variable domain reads DGGITQSPKYLFRKEGQNVTLSCEQNLNHDAMYWYRQDPGQGLRLIYYSQIVNDFQKGDIAEGYSVSREKKESFPLTVTSAQKNPTAFYLCASSTAGGRSTYEQYFGPGTRLTVT.

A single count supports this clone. The CDR3 loop reads CASSSTGTGGETQYF. The CDR3 coding sequence is TGTGCCAGCAGCTCTACCGGGACAGGAGGGGAGACCCAGTACTTC. The chain carries TRBV7-2 and TRBJ2-5, with 8 positions matching TRBD1. The CDR3 loop spans 15 amino acids. Looked up from germline, CDR1 is SGHTA and CDR2 is FQGNSA. Trimming removed 4 bases from V and 5 bases from J; junction bases left unmatched: 9. Drawing the rest from reference TRBV7-2 and TRBJ2-5, the complete variable domain is GAGVSQSPSNKVTEKGKDVELRCDPISGHTALYWYRQSLGQGLEFLIYFQGNSAPDKSGLPSDRFSAERTGGSVSTLTIQRTQQEDSAVYLCASSSTGTGGETQYFGPGTRLLVL.

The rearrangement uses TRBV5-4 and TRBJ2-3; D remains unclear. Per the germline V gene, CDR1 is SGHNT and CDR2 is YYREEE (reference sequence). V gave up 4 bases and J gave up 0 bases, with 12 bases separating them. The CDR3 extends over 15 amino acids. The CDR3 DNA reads TGTGCCAGCAGCCTGGACCCGACTAGCACAGATACGCAGTATTTT. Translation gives CASSLDPTSTDTQYF.

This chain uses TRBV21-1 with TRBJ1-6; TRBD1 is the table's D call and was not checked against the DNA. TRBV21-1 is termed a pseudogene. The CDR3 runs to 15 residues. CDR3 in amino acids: CASSETGTGSSPLHF. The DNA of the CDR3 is TGTGCCAGCAGCGAAACCGGGACAGGGAGTTCACCCCTCCACTTT.

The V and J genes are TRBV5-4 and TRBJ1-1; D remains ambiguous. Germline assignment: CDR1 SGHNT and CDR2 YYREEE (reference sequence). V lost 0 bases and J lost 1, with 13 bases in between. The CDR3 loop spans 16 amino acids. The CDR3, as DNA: TGTGCCAGCAGCTTGGGGGTCGGAGCGACGAACACTGAAGCTTTCTTT. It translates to CASSLGVGATNTEAFF.

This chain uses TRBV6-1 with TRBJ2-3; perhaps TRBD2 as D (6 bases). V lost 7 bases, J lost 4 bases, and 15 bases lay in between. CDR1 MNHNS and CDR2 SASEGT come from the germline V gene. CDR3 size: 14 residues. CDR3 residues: CASKRVGGADTQYF. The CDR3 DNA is TGTGCCAGCAAGAGGGTGGGGGGTGCAGATACGCAGTATTTT.

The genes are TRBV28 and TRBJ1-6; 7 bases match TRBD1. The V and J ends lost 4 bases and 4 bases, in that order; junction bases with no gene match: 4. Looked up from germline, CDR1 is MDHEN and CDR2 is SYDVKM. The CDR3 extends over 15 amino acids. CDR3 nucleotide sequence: TGTGCCAGCAGTTCCGGGACAGCTTATAATTCACCCCTCCACTTT. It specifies CASSSGTAYNSPLHF.

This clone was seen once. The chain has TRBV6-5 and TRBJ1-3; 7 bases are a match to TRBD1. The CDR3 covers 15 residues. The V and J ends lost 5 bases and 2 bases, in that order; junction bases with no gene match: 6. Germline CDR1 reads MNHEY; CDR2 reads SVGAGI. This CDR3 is CASSQSGGTGNTIYF. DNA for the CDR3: TGTGCCAGCAGTCAATCAGGGGGTACTGGAAACACCATATATTTT.

This chain's CDR3 is CASSSYRPPNEKLFF. The CDR3 DNA reads as TGTGCCAGCAGTTCCTACAGACCCCCTAATGAAAAACTGTTTTTT. This sequence joins TRBV2 and TRBJ1-4; unclear D gene. The CDR3 extends over 15 amino acids. V lost 5 bases and J 3 bases, leaving 13 bases between the germline ends. Germline CDR1 SNHLY, CDR2 FYNNEI.

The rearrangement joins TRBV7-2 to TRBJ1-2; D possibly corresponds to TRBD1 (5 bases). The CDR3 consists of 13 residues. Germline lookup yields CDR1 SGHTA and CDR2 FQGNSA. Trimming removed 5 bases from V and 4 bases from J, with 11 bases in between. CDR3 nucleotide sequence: TGTGCCAGCAGCCCCCTGGGGGTCTATGGCTACACCTTC. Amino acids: CASSPLGVYGYTF.

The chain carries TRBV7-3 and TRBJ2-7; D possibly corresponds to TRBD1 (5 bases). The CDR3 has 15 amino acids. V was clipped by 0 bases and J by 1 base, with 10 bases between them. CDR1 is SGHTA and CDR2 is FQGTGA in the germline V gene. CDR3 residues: CASSLTPRASYEQYF. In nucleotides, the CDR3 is TGTGCCAGCAGCTTAACCCCCAGGGCATCCTACGAGCAGTACTTC.